These 29 T cell receptor beta chains were all obtained from the same sample, sequenced in a study of blood T cell repertoires in COVID-19. Produced via immunoSEQ multiplex PCR; TCRdb's table is partial and in-frame only. This sample carries 45,000 or so clones, approximately 86% of them seen once, and the ten largest clones take approximately 8.9%. Material for sequencing was peripheral blood. These receptors were obtained from an elderly woman with active COVID-19.

CDR3 protein: CASRPIAGTETQYF. As DNA, the CDR3 is TGTGCCAGCAGACCAATAGCGGGGACAGAGACCCAGTACTTC. This sequence joins TRBV7-6 and TRBJ2-5; 8 bases map to TRBD2. The CDR3 is made up of 14 amino acids. The V gene's germline CDR1 is SGHVS and CDR2 FNYEAQ. V lost 6 bases, J lost 4 bases, and 7 bases stayed unmatched.

The chain employs TRBV5-4 and TRBJ2-1, with 13 bases identical to TRBD2. CDR3 length equals 17 residues. Germline-derived CDR1 and CDR2 are SGHNT and YYREEE (reference sequence). V gave up 0 bases and J gave up 4 bases; unmatched junction bases: 4. As DNA, the CDR3 is TGTGCCAGCAGCTTGGGGGGACTAGCGGGGCGATACAATGAGCAGTTCTTC. It is translated as CASSLGGLAGRYNEQFF.

V is TRBV7-8 and J is TRBJ1-1; TRBD1 matches 7 bases. The junction had 1 base not matched to a gene; V was cut back by 5 bases and J by 1 base. The CDR3 runs to 13 residues. From germline, CDR1 is SGHVS and CDR2 FQNEAQ. CDR3 sequence reads: CASSRQGNTEAFF. The CDR3 bases are TGTGCCAGCAGCCGACAGGGGAACACTGAAGCTTTCTTT. Full variable domain (outside the CDR3, taken from reference TRBV7-8 and TRBJ1-1): GAGVSQSPRYKVAKRGQDVALRCDPISGHVSLFWYQQALGQGPEFLTYFQNEAQLDKSGLPSDRFFAERPEGSVSTLKIQRTQQEDSAVYLCASSRQGNTEAFFGQGTRLTVV.

This clone has a single count. The genes are TRBV25-1 and TRBJ1-1, with 7 bases aligning to TRBD1. The junction had 5 bases not matched to a gene; V was cut back by 4 bases and J by 6 bases. CDR1 is MGHDK and CDR2 is SYGVNS in the germline V gene. This CDR3 contains 13 residues. CDR3 loop: CASSVRQGSEAFF. CDR3 nucleotide sequence: TGTGCCAGCAGTGTTAGACAGGGATCTGAAGCTTTCTTT.

This sequence joins TRBV28 and TRBJ1-2; 8 bases are shared with TRBD1. Germline lookup yields CDR1 MDHEN and CDR2 SYDVKM. V shed 6 bases, J shed 8 bases, and the junction held 23 bases outside the gene matches. The CDR3 extends over 18 amino acids. The CDR3 loop is CASSSPGLSYNQGAGYTF. In DNA form, the CDR3 reads TGTGCCAGCAGCTCCCCGGGCCTTTCATACAATCAGGGGGCCGGCTACACCTTC.

This sequence joins TRBV24-1 and TRBJ2-2, with D maybe TRBD2 (5 bases). Per the germline V gene, CDR1 is KGHDR and CDR2 is SFDVKD. V dropped 4 bases and J dropped 6 bases, with 20 bases sitting between them. This CDR3 is built from 17 residues. The CDR3 sequence: CATSDQSGVQRAGELFF. The CDR3 nucleotides are TGTGCCACCAGTGACCAATCCGGGGTACAAAGGGCCGGGGAGCTGTTTTTT.

The V call is TRBV30, the J call TRBJ1-1, with 8 nucleotides matching TRBD1. Germline loops: CDR1 GTSNPN, CDR2 SVGIG (reference sequence). The CDR3 extends over 13 amino acids. The V gene end was trimmed by 1 base and the J gene end by 5 bases; junction bases not matched to a gene: 3. CDR3 sequence reads: CAWSGQGATEAFF. CDR3 in DNA: TGTGCCTGGAGTGGTCAGGGGGCGACTGAAGCTTTCTTT.

CDR3 sequence: CASSISGQSNQPQHF. Written as DNA, the CDR3 is TGTGCCAGCAGTATCTCCGGACAGAGCAATCAGCCCCAGCATTTT. The chain has TRBV2 and TRBJ1-5; TRBD1 might be the D (6 bases). The CDR3 runs to 15 residues. The germline CDR1 and CDR2 sequences are SNHLY and FYNNEI. V was trimmed by 5 bases and J by 1 base, leaving 12 bases between them.

The rearrangement joins TRBV6-5 to TRBJ1-2, with 7 bases lining up with TRBD1. V shed 2 bases and J 5 bases; nucleotides not matched to a gene: 5. The CDR3 length is 14 residues. CDR1 and CDR2 from the germline V gene are MNHEY and SVGAGI. The chain's CDR3 is CASSYTGTDYGYTF. Written as DNA, the CDR3 is TGTGCCAGCAGTTACACTGGGACAGATTATGGCTACACCTTC.

By proportion, this clone is medium-sized. The chain couples TRBV5-6 to TRBJ1-2; D not certain. Trimming left V 5 bases short and J 4 bases short, with 6 bases between. The CDR3 has 11 residues. The V gene's germline CDR1 is SGHDT and CDR2 YYEEEE. In DNA form, the CDR3 reads TGTGCCAGCAGTGCCGGCTATGGCTACACCTTC. Protein product: CASSAGYGYTF. Combining the CDR3 with reference TRBV5-6 and TRBJ1-2 gives the whole variable domain DAGVTQSPTHLIKTRGQQVTLRCSPKSGHDTVSWYQQALGQGPQFIFQYYEEEERQRGNFPDRFSGHQFPNYSSELNVNALLLGDSALYLCASSAGYGYTFGSGTRLTVV.

The chain employs TRBV19 and TRBJ2-5; a possible D gene is TRBD2 (6 bases). Germline V lookup: CDR1 LNHDA, CDR2 SQIVND (reference sequence). The CDR3 runs to 15 residues. The V end lost 7 bases, the J end lost 2 bases, and 17 bases lay between the germline ends. In nucleotides, the CDR3 is TGTGCCAGTACCGGGTCAGGAGGGAATCAAGAGACCCAGTACTTC. Translating it yields CASTGSGGNQETQYF.

The gene calls are TRBV7-9 and TRBJ2-6; TRBD1 aligns across 11 bases. Germline CDR1 is SEHNR and CDR2 is FQNEAQ (reference sequence). The CDR3 covers 17 residues. With V trimmed by 5 bases and J by 0 bases, 3 bases remained unmatched. The CDR3 loop is CASSRGQGASGANVLTF. Here the CDR3 DNA reads TGTGCCAGCAGCAGAGGACAGGGGGCCTCTGGGGCCAACGTCCTGACTTTC. Full variable domain (outside the CDR3, taken from reference TRBV7-9 and TRBJ2-6): DTGVSQNPRHKITKRGQNVTFRCDPISEHNRLYWYRQTLGQGPEFLTYFQNEAQLEKSRLLSDRFSAERPKGSFSTLEIQRTEQGDSAMYLCASSRGQGASGANVLTFGAGSRLTVL.

The chain is built from TRBV5-1 and TRBJ1-1; TRBD1 might be the D (6 bases). The germline CDR1 and CDR2 sequences are SGHRS and YFSETQ. The CDR3 has 14 amino acids. Trimming took 4 bases from V and 0 from J, leaving 10 bases between them. As DNA, the CDR3 is TGCGCCAGCAGCCGACAGGAACTGAACACTGAAGCTTTCTTT. As protein: CASSRQELNTEAFF. Complete variable domain (other parts from reference TRBV5-1 and TRBJ1-1): KAGVTQTPRYLIKTRGQQVTLSCSPISGHRSVSWYQQTPGQGLQFLFEYFSETQRNKGNFPGRFSGRQFSNSRSEMNVSTLELGDSALYLCASSRQELNTEAFFGQGTRLTVV.

This chain joins TRBV3-1 (or the pseudogene TRBV3-2) and TRBJ1-4, with TRBD1 as a possible D gene (6 bases). Trimming shortened V by 1 base and J by 7 bases, and 10 bases separated the two germline ends. The CDR3 loop spans 14 amino acids. The germline gives CDR1 LGHDT, CDR2 YNNKEL (reference sequence). The CDR3 is CASSQGQAGEKLFF. CDR3 DNA: TGTGCCAGCAGCCAAGGACAGGCGGGTGAAAAACTGTTTTTT.

The chain employs TRBV5-8 and TRBJ2-2; TRBD1 matches 8 bases. V was clipped by 0 bases and J by 4 bases; unmatched bases: 2. Germline CDR1 is SGHTS and CDR2 is YDEGEE. CDR3 length: 15 residues. The CDR3 DNA sequence: TGTGCCAGCAGCTTGGTTCAGGGGGCCACCGGGGAGCTGTTTTTT. Translated: CASSLVQGATGELFF. The full variable domain, in which reference TRBV5-8 and TRBJ2-2 provide the parts outside the CDR3, is EAGVTQSPTHLIKTRGQQATLRCSPISGHTSVYWYQQALGLGLQFLLWYDEGEERNRGNFPPRFSGRQFPNYSSELNVNALELEDSALYLCASSLVQGATGELFFGEGSRLTVL.

This clone has a handful of counts. The chain couples TRBV7-8 to TRBJ1-6; D gene uncertain. The CDR3 runs to 13 residues. CDR1 is SGHVS, CDR2 FQNEAQ, per germline. Trimming took 3 bases from V and 8 from J, leaving 8 bases between them. In DNA form, the CDR3 reads TGTGCCAGCAGCTTTCTCGGGGATTCACCCCTCCACTTT. Translating gives CASSFLGDSPLHF.

The chain uses TRBV18 and TRBJ2-7; maybe TRBD2 (5 bases). Germline V lookup: CDR1 KGHSH, CDR2 LQKENI. This CDR3 contains 14 residues. Trimming removed 2 bases from V and 7 bases from J, with 15 bases in between. CDR3 in amino acids: CASSPTSEVGEQYF. CDR3 coding DNA: TGTGCCAGCTCACCAACTAGTGAGGTTGGGGAGCAGTACTTC.

This clone has just a few counts. V and J are TRBV10-2 and TRBJ2-3; no clear D gene. The V gene lost 7 bases and the J gene lost 4 bases, with 12 bases spanning the gap. The CDR3 is 13 amino acids. The germline CDR1 and CDR2 sequences are WSHSY and SAAADI. The CDR3 loop reads CASKASGADTQYF. In DNA, the CDR3 is TGCGCCAGCAAAGCTAGTGGCGCAGATACGCAGTATTTT.

The chain recombines TRBV28 with TRBJ2-6; no firm D call. The length of the CDR3 is 14 residues. Trimming removed 2 bases at V and 3 bases at J, with 5 bases between. The germline V gene encodes CDR1 MDHEN and CDR2 SYDVKM. CDR3 loop: CASSLASGANVLTF. DNA of the CDR3: TGTGCCAGCAGTTTAGCTAGTGGGGCCAACGTCCTGACTTTC.

V gene TRBV30 combines with J gene TRBJ2-4, with no clear D. Trimming removed 1 base at V and 9 bases at J, with 13 bases between. Germline CDR1 is GTSNPN and CDR2 is SVGIG (reference sequence). The CDR3 loop spans 13 amino acids. CDR3 DNA sequence: TGTGCCTGGAGTGCAGGTCCCCAAAGCATTCAGTACTTC. Protein sequence: CAWSAGPQSIQYF.

Only one count was recorded for this clone. The V call is TRBV6-5, the J call TRBJ2-7; no reliable D call. The CDR3 extends over 14 amino acids. V dropped 6 bases and J dropped 2 bases, with 14 bases sitting between them. Germline CDR1 is MNHEY and CDR2 is SVGAGI. The CDR3 DNA sequence: TGTGCCAGCAGCGCCCCAGGCAGACCCTACGAGCAGTACTTC. Amino acids: CASSAPGRPYEQYF.

The chain has TRBV27 and TRBJ2-3, with 9 bases that match TRBD1. CDR1 and CDR2 from the germline V gene are MNHEY and SMNVEV (reference sequence). The V gene end was trimmed by 5 bases and the J gene end by 2 bases; junction bases not matched to a gene: 11. The CDR3 extends over 17 amino acids. The CDR3 nucleotides read TGTGCCAGCAGTGCCATCCCCGGGACAGGGACCACAGATACGCAGTATTTT. It specifies CASSAIPGTGTTDTQYF.

The chain uses TRBV7-7 and TRBJ2-7; TRBD2 agrees at 13 bases. V was pared by 3 bases and J by 3 bases, with 2 bases of the junction left unmatched. Germline CDR1 and CDR2: SSHAT and FNYEAQ (reference sequence). This CDR3 has 15 amino acids. The CDR3 coding sequence is TGTGCCAGCAGCTTCGGGACTAGCGGGGTCTACGAGCAGTACTTC. Translated, it gives CASSFGTSGVYEQYF.

This chain joins TRBV7-8 and TRBJ1-6; D unclear. The germline gives CDR1 SGHVS, CDR2 FQNEAQ. The CDR3 is 15 amino acids. Trimming stripped 3 bases from V and 2 bases from J, with 8 bases between. CDR3: CASSLGQAYNSPLHF. In nucleotides, the CDR3 is TGTGCCAGCAGCTTGGGTCAGGCCTATAATTCACCCCTCCACTTT.

This clone was detected a few times. The CDR3 coding sequence is TGTGCCAGCAGTTCGCAGGGGGGAGGAACCACTGAAGCTTTCTTT. It specifies CASSSQGGGTTEAFF. This chain connects TRBV28 to TRBJ1-1, with TRBD1 matching over 7 bases. The length of the CDR3 is 15 residues. With V trimmed by 4 bases and J by 4 bases, 9 bases remained unmatched. Germline V gene sequence: CDR1 MDHEN, CDR2 SYDVKM.

The chain joins TRBV4-2 to TRBJ2-7; the D gene is possibly TRBD2 (6 bases). Looked up from germline, CDR1 is LGHNA and CDR2 is YNFKEQ. There are 16 residues in the CDR3. V dropped 0 bases and J dropped 0 bases, with 12 bases sitting between them. CDR3 protein: CASSQDLRGSSYEQYF. The CDR3 coding sequence is TGTGCCAGCAGCCAAGATCTTCGGGGGAGCTCCTACGAGCAGTACTTC.

The V and J genes are TRBV2 and TRBJ2-4; no clear D. Germline V lookup: CDR1 SNHLY, CDR2 FYNNEI. This CDR3 comprises 15 residues. Trimming removed 8 bases from V and 0 bases from J, with 14 bases in between. CDR3 sequence (DNA): TGTGCCAGCGTTAGCCAGCGAATAGCCAAAAACATTCAGTACTTC. It specifies CASVSQRIAKNIQYF. Full variable domain (missing parts from reference TRBV2 and TRBJ2-4): EPEVTQTPSHQVTQMGQEVILRCVPISNHLYFYWYRQILGQKVEFLVSFYNNEISEKSEIFDDQFSVERPDGSNFTLKIRSTKLEDSAMYFCASVSQRIAKNIQYFGAGTRLSVL.

The chain recombines TRBV9 with TRBJ2-5, with D possibly TRBD2 on 6 matching bases. The CDR3 runs 16 residues. Trimming removed 6 bases at V and 1 base at J, with 19 bases between. Looked up from germline, CDR1 is SGDLS and CDR2 is YYNGEE. Written as DNA, the CDR3 is TGTGCCAGCAAGAATGTGGGACTCCCCCTCCAAGAGACCCAGTACTTC. Translating gives CASKNVGLPLQETQYF.

The rearrangement uses TRBV11-2 and TRBJ2-7, with D possibly matching TRBD2 (6 bases). The germline V gene encodes CDR1 SGHAT and CDR2 FQNNGV. Between the trimmed V and J ends, which lost 2 bases and 5 bases, there was a span of 19 bases. The length of the CDR3 is 16 residues. For the CDR3, the DNA is TGTGCCAGCAGCTTATGGGCTGCGGGAAGTAGCCACGAGCAGTACTTC. Its protein is CASSLWAAGSSHEQYF.